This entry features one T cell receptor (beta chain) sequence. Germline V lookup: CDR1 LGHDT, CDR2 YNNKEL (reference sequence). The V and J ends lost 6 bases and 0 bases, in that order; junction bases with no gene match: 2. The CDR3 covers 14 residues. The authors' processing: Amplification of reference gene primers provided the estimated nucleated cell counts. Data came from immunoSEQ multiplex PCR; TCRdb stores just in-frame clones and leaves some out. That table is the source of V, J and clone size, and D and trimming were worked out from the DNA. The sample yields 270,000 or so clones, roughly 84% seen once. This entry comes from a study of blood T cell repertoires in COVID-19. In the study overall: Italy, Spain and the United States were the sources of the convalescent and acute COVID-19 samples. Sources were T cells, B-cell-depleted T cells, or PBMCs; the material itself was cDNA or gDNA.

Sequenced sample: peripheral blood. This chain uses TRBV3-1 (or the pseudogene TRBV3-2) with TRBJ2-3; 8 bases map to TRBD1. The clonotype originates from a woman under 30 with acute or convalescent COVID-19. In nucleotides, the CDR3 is TGTGCCAGCAGGGGACAGGCGAGCACAGATACGCAGTATTTT. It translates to CASRGQASTDTQYF.